This T cell receptor beta chain originates from a study of post-analysis software for immune sequencing data. Regarding the study as a whole: When compared against controls, multiple sclerosis patients showed significantly lower normalized Chao1 diversity. Samples sharing a preparation batch grouped tightly together when assessed by F measure. TRBV segments more frequent in patients than in controls numbered a few and included TRBV5-6, TRBV5-1 and TRBV20-1.

Built from TCR beta cDNA, the libraries had unique molecular identifiers in them. Each batch of about 0.95 to 11 million T cells produced hundreds of thousands of cDNA molecules. Using its own MiXCR run on the PCR reads, TCRdb lists one record per CDR3 protein. The data contain 700,000 to 800,000 distinct CDR3 sequences, 25% to 30% of them singletons. The table lists this clonotype with many counts. Its target is not known. The CDR3 extends over 16 amino acids. Trimming took 10 bases from V and 0 from J, leaving 16 bases between them. Germline V gene lookup returns CDR1 MNHEY and CDR2 SVGEGT. Material for sequencing was blood. The chain combines TRBV6-2 or TRBV6-3 with TRBJ2-6; possibly TRBD1 for D (5 bases). The source is a girl aged 5-17 years with multiple sclerosis. For the CDR3, the DNA is TGTGCCACCCTGGGGCTGCTAAGCTCTGGGGCCAACGTCCTGACTTTC. This encodes CATLGLLSSGANVLTF.